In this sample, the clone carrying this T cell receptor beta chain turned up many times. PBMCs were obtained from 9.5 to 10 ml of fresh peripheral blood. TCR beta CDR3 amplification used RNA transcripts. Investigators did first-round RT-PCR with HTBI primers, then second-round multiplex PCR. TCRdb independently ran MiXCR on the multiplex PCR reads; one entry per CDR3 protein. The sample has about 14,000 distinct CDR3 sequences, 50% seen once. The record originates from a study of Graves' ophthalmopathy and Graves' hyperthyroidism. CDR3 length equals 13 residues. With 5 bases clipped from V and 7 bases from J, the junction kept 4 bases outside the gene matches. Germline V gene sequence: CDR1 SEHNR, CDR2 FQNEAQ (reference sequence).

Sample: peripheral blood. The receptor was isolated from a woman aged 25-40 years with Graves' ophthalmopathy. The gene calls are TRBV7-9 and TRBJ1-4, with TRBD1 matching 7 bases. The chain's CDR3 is CASSRAGGEKLFF. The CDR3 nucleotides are TGTGCCAGCAGCAGGGCAGGGGGTGAAAAACTGTTTTTT.